The entry below describes one T cell receptor (beta chain). These data originate in a study of blood T cell repertoires in COVID-19. As for the study in general: Acute and convalescent COVID-19 samples came from the United States, Italy and Spain. T cells, B-cell-depleted T cells, or PBMCs provided the cDNA or gDNA that served as material.

The CDR3 is made up of 15 amino acids. The V end was cut by 4 bases, the J end by 3 bases, with 16 bases between. Germline-derived CDR1 and CDR2 are SGHNT and YYREEE (reference sequence). Original processing methods: Reference gene primer amplification gave nucleated cell count estimates. Clones were read by immunoSEQ multiplex PCR, and TCRdb kept only the in-frame ones, dropping some. The V and J calls and clone size come from that table; D and trimming were worked out from the DNA. The sample holds approximately 120,000 clones, approximately 82% seen once. The chain is built from TRBV5-4 and TRBJ1-1; a possible D gene is TRBD1 (5 bases). The sample consisted of peripheral blood. The sequence came from a woman aged 45 to 65 with acute or convalescent COVID-19. CDR3 sequence reads: CASSLGGVRYTEAFF. The CDR3 DNA reads as TGTGCCAGCAGCCTCGGGGGGGTGAGGTACACTGAAGCTTTCTTT.